The 6 T cell receptor beta chains given below trace back to one sample, sequenced in a study of CD8 T cells in Susac syndrome. The RNA input was roughly 0.45 to 1 ug, and it was reverse transcribed with random hexamers. TCRdb passed the immunoSEQ multiplex PCR reads through MiXCR, listing each CDR3 protein once. This sample carries about 90,000 distinct CDR3 sequences, approximately 95% of them seen once, and the ten largest clones take around 0.3%. Sample: CD8+ T cells from PBMCs. These receptors originate from a human donor in good health.

The chain is built from TRBV4-1 and TRBJ2-1; D uncertain. The CDR3 is 13 amino acids. V lost 1 base, J lost 2 bases, and 3 bases lay in between. The germline V gene encodes CDR1 MGHRA and CDR2 YSYEKL. The CDR3 nucleotides are TGCGCCAGCAGCCAAGTGGCCTACAATGAGCAGTTCTTC. Translation gives CASSQVAYNEQFF.

This clonotype was seen only once. The rearrangement links TRBV3-1 to TRBJ2-1; tentatively, D is TRBD2 (7 bases). The CDR3 loop spans 15 amino acids. The germline CDR1 and CDR2 sequences are LGHDT and YNNKEL (reference sequence). V gave up 0 bases and J gave up 14 bases, with 20 bases separating them. CDR3 region: CASSQDWGGAEGKFF. The CDR3, as DNA: TGTGCCAGCAGCCAAGATTGGGGGGGGGCCGAGGGGAAGTTCTTC.

This clonotype was seen a handful of times. The gene calls are TRBV9 and TRBJ2-5, with 12 bases aligning to TRBD2. V shed 8 bases, J shed 2 bases, and the junction held 4 bases outside the gene matches. Germline loops: CDR1 SGDLS, CDR2 YYNGEE. The CDR3 extends over 14 amino acids. The CDR3 DNA reads TGTGCCAGTAGTCTAGCGGGGGGGCAAGAGACCCAGTACTTC. It specifies CASSLAGGQETQYF.

The chain uses TRBV2 and TRBJ2-3, with 10 bases that match TRBD2. V was clipped by 7 bases and J by 2 bases; unmatched bases: 6. Germline CDR1 is SNHLY and CDR2 is FYNNEI. CDR3 length: 15 amino acids. Here the CDR3 reads CASIIGLADTDTQYF. The CDR3 nucleotides read TGTGCCAGCATAATCGGACTAGCGGACACAGATACGCAGTATTTT.

The chain's CDR3 is CASSWNTGELFF. CDR3 bases: TGCGCCAGCAGCTGGAACACCGGGGAGCTGTTTTTT. The chain couples TRBV5-1 to TRBJ2-2; D uncertain. In germline, CDR1 is SGHRS, CDR2 YFSETQ. Between the trimmed V and J ends, which lost 3 bases and 1 base, there was a span of 1 base. The CDR3 has 12 residues.

The V call is TRBV14, the J call TRBJ1-2; perhaps TRBD1 as D (5 bases). The CDR3 extends over 13 amino acids. Between the trimmed V and J ends, which lost 1 base and 6 bases, there was a span of 9 bases. Per germline, CDR1 SGHDN and CDR2 FVKESK. The CDR3 DNA sequence: TGTGCCAGCAGCCAAGGACAGACTCATGGCTACACCTTC. This translates into CASSQGQTHGYTF.